This note documents a single TCR beta chain sequence. Original methodology: Scientists estimated how many nucleated cells there were by amplifying reference gene primers. Clones were read by immunoSEQ multiplex PCR, and TCRdb kept only the in-frame ones, dropping some. That table furnishes V, J and clone size, whereas the DNA furnished D and trimming. Counted here are 50,000 to 70,000 clones, more than 80% occurring once; the ten biggest clones make up approximately 14%. The CDR3 covers 15 residues. Trimming removed 7 bases from V and 3 bases from J; junction bases left unmatched: 8. Germline CDR1 is MNHEY and CDR2 is SVGAGI. These data are taken from a study of blood T cell repertoires in COVID-19. About the research overall: COVID-19 samples collected from the United States, Italy and Spain covered acute and convalescent phases. PBMCs, B-cell-depleted T cells, or T cells provided the cDNA or gDNA that made up the material.

This TCR was recovered from a human donor with active COVID-19. The donor label of this sample is uncertain. This chain joins TRBV6-5 and TRBJ1-5; 8 nucleotides agree with TRBD1. The sample was peripheral blood. The CDR3 loop is CASIEVTGANQPQHF. The CDR3 DNA reads as TGTGCCAGCATCGAAGTGACAGGGGCCAATCAGCCCCAGCATTTT.